The 28 T cell receptor beta chains below come from one sample, sequenced in a study of cytomegalovirus exposure and HLA in healthy donors. The study ran its PCR with 60 Vbeta and 13 Jbeta primers. Libraries were prepared by immunoSEQ multiplex PCR; TCRdb keeps only in-frame clonotypes and omits some of them. The sample shows 140,000 to 150,000 clones, approximately 78% of them seen only once. Sequencing input: PBMCs. These receptors originate from a female donor in good health and CMV-seronegative.

This clone has more than one count but fewer than ten. This rearrangement joins TRBV7-2 to TRBJ2-7; the match to TRBD2 covers 11 bases. This CDR3 is 15 amino acids long. Trimming removed 6 bases from V and 3 bases from J; junction bases left unmatched: 7. CDR1 is SGHTA and CDR2 is FQGNSA in the germline V gene. CDR3 in amino acids: CASSSIAGGLYEQYF. CDR3 coding DNA: TGTGCCAGCAGTTCCATAGCGGGAGGGCTCTACGAGCAGTACTTC.

This chain uses TRBV15 with TRBJ1-3, with unresolved D. Trimming removed 6 bases from V and 4 bases from J, with 10 bases in between. There are 13 residues in the CDR3. CDR1 LNHNV and CDR2 YYDKDF come from the germline V gene (reference sequence). In nucleotides, the CDR3 is TGTGCCACCAGGGCCCCGGGGGGAAACACCATATATTTT. Its protein product is CATRAPGGNTIYF.

The rearrangement uses TRBV15 and TRBJ1-3; D call uncertain. Trimming cost V 1 base and J 1 base, with 11 bases left between them. CDR3 length equals 16 residues. The germline V gene has CDR1 LNHNV and CDR2 YYDKDF (reference sequence). The DNA of the CDR3 is TGTGCCACCAGCAGAGGCCCCCGCCGGTCTGGAAACACCATATATTTT. As protein: CATSRGPRRSGNTIYF.

V gene TRBV9 combines with J gene TRBJ2-7; 7 bases fit TRBD1. This CDR3 region has 15 residues. CDR1 SGDLS and CDR2 YYNGEE come from the germline V gene. Unmatched junction bases numbered 10, after V lost 5 bases and J lost 2 bases. This chain's CDR3 is CASSLGDSKAYEQYF. CDR3 sequence (DNA): TGTGCCAGCAGTCTCGGGGACAGCAAGGCCTACGAGCAGTACTTC.

A single count supports this clone. This chain joins TRBV5-1 and TRBJ1-6; possible D gene TRBD1, 6 bases. CDR3 length: 16 residues. The germline V and J ends were trimmed by 0 bases and 6 bases, with 13 bases remaining between them. Per germline, CDR1 SGHRS and CDR2 YFSETQ. The CDR3 protein is CASSLETGKGNSPLHF. The DNA for the CDR3 is TGCGCCAGCAGCTTGGAGACAGGAAAGGGTAATTCACCCCTCCACTTT.

This sequence joins TRBV19 and TRBJ2-7; TRBD1 agrees at 8 bases. Germline V gives CDR1 LNHDA, CDR2 SQIVND (reference sequence). Unmatched junction bases numbered 11, after V lost 5 bases and J lost 2 bases. The CDR3 is 16 residues long. CDR3 loop: CASSAYLGQATYEQYF. The CDR3 DNA reads TGTGCCAGTAGTGCGTACCTGGGACAGGCGACCTACGAGCAGTACTTC.

The rearrangement links TRBV18 to TRBJ1-2, with 12 nucleotides matching TRBD1. CDR1 and CDR2 from the germline V gene are KGHSH and LQKENI. The CDR3 is 15 amino acids. V lost 2 bases, J lost 4 bases, and 2 bases stayed unmatched. The CDR3 loop is CASSPKGQGAYGYTF. CDR3 DNA: TGTGCCAGCTCACCAAAGGGACAGGGGGCCTATGGCTACACCTTC.

The chain couples TRBV14 to TRBJ2-1; 8 positions match TRBD2. Germline loops: CDR1 SGHDN, CDR2 FVKESK. The J segment lost 1 base and the V segment lost 8 bases, leaving 7 bases of the junction unmatched. CDR3 size: 15 residues. CDR3 loop: CASGAGGGSYNEQFF. The CDR3 nucleotides are TGTGCCAGCGGAGCGGGCGGGGGGTCCTACAATGAGCAGTTCTTC. The variable domain in full, completed from reference TRBV14 and TRBJ2-1, reads EAGVTQFPSHSVIEKGQTVTLRCDPISGHDNLYWYRRVMGKEIKFLLHFVKESKQDESGMPNNRFLAERTGGTYSTLKVQPAELEDSGVYFCASGAGGGSYNEQFFGPGTRLTVL.

The rearrangement links TRBV28 to TRBJ1-1; D remains unclear. The CDR3 sequence is 14 residues long. The germline V gene has CDR1 MDHEN and CDR2 SYDVKM. The V and J ends lost 6 bases and 1 base respectively, with 12 bases between them. The CDR3 bases are TGTGCCAGCAGCCACGGGTTTCGGAACACTGAAGCTTTCTTT. Its translation is CASSHGFRNTEAFF. Using reference TRBV28 and TRBJ1-1 for the parts outside the CDR3, the full variable domain is DVKVTQSSRYLVKRTGEKVFLECVQDMDHENMFWYRQDPGLGLRLIYFSYDVKMKEKGDIPEGYSVSREKKERFSLILESASTNQTSMYLCASSHGFRNTEAFFGQGTRLTVV.

This clone was observed a handful of times. The genes are TRBV7-8 and TRBJ1-4, with D possibly matching TRBD1 (6 bases). Trimming pared 5 bases from V and 0 bases from J, leaving 7 bases between. CDR1 and CDR2 from the germline V gene are SGHVS and FQNEAQ. The CDR3 loop spans 14 amino acids. The CDR3 bases are TGTGCCAGCAGCCGGACAGCAACTAATGAAAAACTGTTTTTT. Amino acid sequence: CASSRTATNEKLFF. The full variable domain, rest sourced from reference TRBV7-8 and TRBJ1-4, is GAGVSQSPRYKVAKRGQDVALRCDPISGHVSLFWYQQALGQGPEFLTYFQNEAQLDKSGLPSDRFFAERPEGSVSTLKIQRTQQEDSAVYLCASSRTATNEKLFFGSGTQLSVL.

The chain's CDR3 is CASSDHWTSGSRDEQFF. CDR3 DNA sequence: TGTGCCAGCAGCGATCATTGGACTAGCGGGAGTAGGGATGAGCAGTTCTTC. This rearrangement joins TRBV7-9 to TRBJ2-1, with 13 nucleotides matching TRBD2. The CDR3 extends over 17 amino acids. J lost 8 bases, V lost 5 bases, and 12 bases had no gene match. CDR1 SEHNR and CDR2 FQNEAQ come from the germline V gene (reference sequence).

The rearrangement links TRBV4-1 to TRBJ1-1; D uncertain. This CDR3 comprises 16 residues. Trimming left V 2 bases short and J 4 bases short, with 17 bases between. CDR1 MGHRA and CDR2 YSYEKL come from the germline V gene. CDR3 nucleotide sequence: TGCGCCAGCAGCCAACCCACCATCGAGGAGGTCACTGAAGCTTTCTTT. It is translated as CASSQPTIEEVTEAFF.

This clone was recorded only once. This chain links TRBV2 with TRBJ1-1; D uncertain. This CDR3 has 13 amino acids. Germline V gene lookup returns CDR1 SNHLY and CDR2 FYNNEI. Trimming pared 4 bases from V and 3 bases from J, leaving 9 bases between. For the CDR3, the DNA is TGTGCCAGCAGTGTAGCAGCGTACACTGAAGCTTTCTTT. It translates to CASSVAAYTEAFF. Using reference TRBV2 and TRBJ1-1 for the parts outside the CDR3, the full variable domain is EPEVTQTPSHQVTQMGQEVILRCVPISNHLYFYWYRQILGQKVEFLVSFYNNEISEKSEIFDDQFSVERPDGSNFTLKIRSTKLEDSAMYFCASSVAAYTEAFFGQGTRLTVV.

The V gene is TRBV5-1, the J gene TRBJ1-4, with 8 positions matching TRBD1. The CDR3 length is 16 residues. V gave up 0 bases and J gave up 5 bases; unmatched junction bases: 6. Looked up from germline, CDR1 is SGHRS and CDR2 is YFSETQ. The CDR3 region is CASSLEGQVPNEKLFF. As DNA, the CDR3 is TGCGCCAGCAGCTTGGAGGGACAGGTTCCAAATGAAAAACTGTTTTTT.

The V gene is TRBV6-1, the J gene TRBJ1-6; no clear D. The V gene's germline CDR1 is MNHNS and CDR2 SASEGT. Trimming took 7 bases from V and 3 from J, leaving 7 bases between them. The CDR3 length is 13 residues. The CDR3 nucleotides are TGTGCCAGCAAGACATACTATAATTCACCCCTCCACTTT. Translation: CASKTYYNSPLHF.

The chain combines TRBV7-9 with TRBJ2-5; D is undetermined. The CDR3 is 14 residues long. Trimming took 3 bases from V and 0 from J, leaving 8 bases between them. CDR1 and CDR2 (germline): SEHNR, FQNEAQ (reference sequence). Here the CDR3 DNA reads TGTGCCAGCAGCTTTTATCCGGACCAAGAGACCCAGTACTTC. It is translated as CASSFYPDQETQYF.

This clone turned up a few times. The J gene is TRBJ1-1, the V gene TRBV4-3; 9 positions match TRBD1. J gave up 3 bases and V 8 bases, and 7 bases lay outside the gene matches. Germline values: CDR1 LGHNA, CDR2 YSLEER. The CDR3 covers 14 residues. The CDR3 loop is CASEKDRGYTEAFF. The DNA of the CDR3 is TGCGCCAGCGAAAAGGACAGGGGTTACACTGAAGCTTTCTTT.

CDR3 region: CASIPLGTVINQPQHF. The CDR3 DNA follows: TGTGCCAGCATCCCCCTCGGGACAGTGATCAATCAGCCCCAGCATTTT. The J gene is TRBJ1-5, the V gene TRBV28; 7 nucleotides line up with TRBD1. CDR3 length: 16 amino acids. CDR1 MDHEN and CDR2 SYDVKM come from the germline V gene. V lost 7 bases to trimming and J lost 3 bases; unmatched junction nucleotides: 12.

This rearrangement joins TRBV28 to TRBJ2-3, with D possibly being TRBD1 (5 bases). This CDR3 is built from 16 residues. The V gene lost 5 bases and the J gene lost 2 bases, with 17 bases spanning the gap. The germline gives CDR1 MDHEN, CDR2 SYDVKM. This CDR3 reads CASSPQTVRTTDTQYF. The CDR3 DNA follows: TGTGCCAGCAGTCCCCAGACAGTCCGGACCACAGATACGCAGTATTTT.

V and J are TRBV7-9 and TRBJ2-3, with a weak D call TRBD2 (7 bases). V lost 5 bases to trimming and J lost 2 bases, with 20 bases between them. CDR3 length: 17 amino acids. The V gene's germline CDR1 is SEHNR and CDR2 FQNEAQ (reference sequence). CDR3 sequence reads: CASSPGDLAVPTDTQYF. The CDR3, as DNA: TGTGCCAGCAGCCCAGGGGATCTAGCGGTGCCCACAGATACGCAGTATTTT.

The genes are TRBV7-2 and TRBJ1-2, with 7 bases identical to TRBD1. J lost 4 bases, V lost 2 bases, and 10 bases had no gene match. Germline CDR1 is SGHTA and CDR2 is FQGNSA. The CDR3 length is 16 residues. As DNA, the CDR3 is TGTGCCAGCAGCTTACCAGGGCGGACAGGTCTCTATGGCTACACCTTC. Its protein product is CASSLPGRTGLYGYTF.

The CDR3 DNA follows: TGTGCCAGCAGCTTAGGTCCGGGGGATAATGAGCAGTTCTTC. It specifies CASSLGPGDNEQFF. V is TRBV7-2 and J is TRBJ2-1; D perhaps matches TRBD2 (6 bases). V shed 1 base and J shed 7 bases, with 11 bases lying between them. The CDR3 length is 14 residues. The germline V gene encodes CDR1 SGHTA and CDR2 FQGNSA.

The chain carries TRBV30 and TRBJ1-5; D might be TRBD1 (5 bases). CDR1 and CDR2 (germline): GTSNPN, SVGIG (reference sequence). V was pared by 1 base and J by 4 bases, with 11 bases between. CDR3 length: 14 amino acids. The CDR3 sequence is CAWSGGGKNQPQHF. CDR3 DNA sequence: TGTGCCTGGAGTGGCGGGGGTAAGAATCAGCCCCAGCATTTT.

In nucleotides, the CDR3 is TGTGCCAGCAGCTCCAAGGGGCTCCACGAGCAGTACTTC. It translates to CASSSKGLHEQYF. The chain recombines TRBV7-9 with TRBJ2-7; D may be TRBD1 (5 bases). Germline V gene data show CDR1 as SEHNR and CDR2 as FQNEAQ (reference sequence). Trimming shortened V by 4 bases and J by 5 bases, and 12 bases separated the two germline ends. The CDR3 runs to 13 residues.

This chain joins TRBV4-2 and TRBJ1-5, with 10 bases aligning to TRBD1. CDR3 length: 16 amino acids. V trimming: 1 base; J trimming: 9 bases; junction bases outside the gene matches: 9. Per the germline V gene, CDR1 is LGHNA and CDR2 is YNFKEQ. This CDR3 reads CASSQAGDRGLRPQHF. The CDR3 DNA is TGTGCCAGCAGCCAAGCCGGGGACAGGGGACTTCGGCCCCAGCATTTT.

J is TRBJ1-2 and V is TRBV27, with D tentatively TRBD1 (6 bases). CDR1 is MNHEY, CDR2 SMNVEV, per germline (reference sequence). Deletions cut 6 bases from V and 0 bases from J, with 11 bases between. CDR3 length equals 14 residues. The DNA for the CDR3 is TGTGCCAGCAGGAGGGGGGGGTCTAACTATGGCTACACCTTC. Its translation is CASRRGGSNYGYTF.

The chain joins TRBV2 to TRBJ2-5; 10 positions agree with TRBD2. The CDR3 length is 16 residues. The junction had 9 bases not matched to a gene; V was cut back by 6 bases and J by 2 bases. Germline CDR1 and CDR2: SNHLY and FYNNEI. The CDR3: CASSRPGLAEQETQYF. The CDR3 bases are TGTGCCAGCAGCCGTCCCGGACTAGCGGAACAAGAGACCCAGTACTTC. The variable domain in full, with the rest retrieved from reference TRBV2 and TRBJ2-5, is EPEVTQTPSHQVTQMGQEVILRCVPISNHLYFYWYRQILGQKVEFLVSFYNNEISEKSEIFDDQFSVERPDGSNFTLKIRSTKLEDSAMYFCASSRPGLAEQETQYFGPGTRLLVL.

V usage is TRBV5-1 and J usage is TRBJ2-2; 14 positions match TRBD2. This CDR3 has 18 amino acids. CDR1 is SGHRS, CDR2 YFSETQ, per germline. The trim removed 4 bases at V and 0 bases at J, leaving 5 bases unmatched. DNA of the CDR3: TGCGCCAGCAGCGGTGGACTAGCGGGGGGTCCGAACACCGGGGAGCTGTTTTTT. As protein: CASSGGLAGGPNTGELFF.